This TCR beta chain was retrieved from a study of OX40 agonist ivuxolimab in advanced cancers. As for this clone: Its antigen is still unknown.

General observations from the study: Also showing low normalized T-cell clonal expansion were some of the nonresponders. Antigen specificity of clonally expanded peripheral T cells was not established. More expanded clones were seen, on average, in CD8+ T cells than in CD4+.

The germline V gene encodes CDR1 MNHEY and CDR2 SMNVEV (reference sequence). V gave up 6 bases and J gave up 2 bases; unmatched junction bases: 11. The CDR3 has 16 residues. Method: immunoSEQ multiplex PCR; TCRdb's copy keeps in-frame clones and lacks some. The table lists tens of thousands of clones, approximately 90% of them singletons. The chain recombines TRBV27 with TRBJ2-7, with 9 bases aligning to TRBD1. The receptor comes from an adult with an advanced solid tumor such as melanoma, head and neck, liver or kidney cancer. The material was CD4+ or CD8+ T cells sorted from blood, obtained in a trial of the OX40 agonist ivuxolimab. This CDR3 is CASRLNWDRVTYEQYF. Here the CDR3 DNA reads TGTGCCAGCAGACTCAACTGGGACAGGGTGACCTACGAGCAGTACTTC.